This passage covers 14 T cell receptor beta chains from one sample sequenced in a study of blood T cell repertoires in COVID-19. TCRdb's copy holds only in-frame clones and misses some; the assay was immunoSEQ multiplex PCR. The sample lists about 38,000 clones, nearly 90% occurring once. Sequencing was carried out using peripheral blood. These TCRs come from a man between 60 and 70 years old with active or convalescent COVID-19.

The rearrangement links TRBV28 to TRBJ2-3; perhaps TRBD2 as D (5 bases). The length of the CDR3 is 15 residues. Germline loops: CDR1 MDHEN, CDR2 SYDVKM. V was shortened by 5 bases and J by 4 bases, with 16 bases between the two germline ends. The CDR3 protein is CASSRTPLVPDTQYF. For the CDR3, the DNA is TGTGCCAGCAGTCGGACCCCACTAGTCCCAGATACGCAGTATTTT. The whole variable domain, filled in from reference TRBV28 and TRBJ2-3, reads DVKVTQSSRYLVKRTGEKVFLECVQDMDHENMFWYRQDPGLGLRLIYFSYDVKMKEKGDIPEGYSVSREKKERFSLILESASTNQTSMYLCASSRTPLVPDTQYFGPGTRLTVL.

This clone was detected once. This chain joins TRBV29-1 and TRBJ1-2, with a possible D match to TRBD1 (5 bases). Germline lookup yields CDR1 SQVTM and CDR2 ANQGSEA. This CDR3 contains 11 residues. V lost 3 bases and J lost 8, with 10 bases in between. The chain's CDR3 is CSVEQGRGYTF. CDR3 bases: TGCAGCGTTGAGCAGGGTCGGGGCTACACCTTC.

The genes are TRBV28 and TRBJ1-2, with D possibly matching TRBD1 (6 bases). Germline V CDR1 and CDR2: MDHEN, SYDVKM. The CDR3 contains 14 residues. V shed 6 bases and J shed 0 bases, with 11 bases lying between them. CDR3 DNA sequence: TGTGCCAGCAGACAGGACAGACCTAACTATGGCTACACCTTC. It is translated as CASRQDRPNYGYTF.

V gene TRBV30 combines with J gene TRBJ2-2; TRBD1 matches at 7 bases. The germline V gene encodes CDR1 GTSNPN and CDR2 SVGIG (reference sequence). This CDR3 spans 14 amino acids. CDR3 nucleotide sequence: TGTTTGGGCCGAGGGACAGTAAACACCGGGGAGCTGTTTTTT. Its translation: CLGRGTVNTGELFF.

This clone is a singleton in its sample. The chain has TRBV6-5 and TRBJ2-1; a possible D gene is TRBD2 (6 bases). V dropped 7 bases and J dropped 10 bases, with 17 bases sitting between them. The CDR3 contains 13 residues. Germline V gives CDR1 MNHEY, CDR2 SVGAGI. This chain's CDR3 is CASIPAGSREQFF. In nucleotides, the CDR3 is TGTGCCAGCATCCCCGCGGGGTCTCGGGAGCAGTTCTTC.

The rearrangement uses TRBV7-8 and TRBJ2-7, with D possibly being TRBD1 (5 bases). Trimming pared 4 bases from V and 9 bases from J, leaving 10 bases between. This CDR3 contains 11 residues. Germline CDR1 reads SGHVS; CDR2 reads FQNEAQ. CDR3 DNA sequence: TGTGCCAGCAGCTCAGGGTATAGGCAGTACTTC. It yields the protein CASSSGYRQYF.

This CDR3 is CAISVGTGVNTGELFF. The CDR3 region has the DNA TGTGCCATCAGTGTTGGGACAGGGGTAAACACCGGGGAGCTGTTTTTT. J is TRBJ2-2 and V is TRBV10-3, with 10 bases that match TRBD1. CDR3 length equals 16 residues. V gave up 4 bases and J gave up 2 bases; unmatched junction bases: 4. The V gene's germline CDR1 is ENHRY and CDR2 SYGVKD.

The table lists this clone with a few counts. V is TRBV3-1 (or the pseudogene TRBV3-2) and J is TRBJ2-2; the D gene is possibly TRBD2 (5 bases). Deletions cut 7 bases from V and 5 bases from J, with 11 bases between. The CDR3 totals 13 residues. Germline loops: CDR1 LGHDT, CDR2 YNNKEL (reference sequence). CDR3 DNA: TGTGCCAGCAATTCCGTAGCGACCGGGGAGCTGTTTTTT. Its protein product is CASNSVATGELFF.

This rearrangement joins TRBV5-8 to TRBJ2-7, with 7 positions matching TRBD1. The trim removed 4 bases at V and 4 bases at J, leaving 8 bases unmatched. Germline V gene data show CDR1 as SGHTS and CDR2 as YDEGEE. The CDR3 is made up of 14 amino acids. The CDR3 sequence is CASSSTGQLYEQYF. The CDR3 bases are TGTGCCAGCAGCAGTACGGGACAGTTATACGAGCAGTACTTC.

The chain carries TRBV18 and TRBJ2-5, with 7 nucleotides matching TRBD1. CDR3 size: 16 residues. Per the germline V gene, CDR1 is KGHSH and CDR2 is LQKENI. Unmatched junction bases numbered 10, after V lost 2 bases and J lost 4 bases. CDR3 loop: CASSPDYRGKRETQYF. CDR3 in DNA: TGTGCCAGCTCACCAGATTACAGGGGAAAACGAGAGACCCAGTACTTC.

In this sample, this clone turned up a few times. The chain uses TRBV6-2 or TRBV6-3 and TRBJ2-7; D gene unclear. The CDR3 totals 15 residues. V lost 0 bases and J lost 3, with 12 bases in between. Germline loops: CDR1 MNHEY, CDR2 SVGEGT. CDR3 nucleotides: TGTGCCAGCAGTTACTCGGCAGTTTCCCTCTACGAGCAGTACTTC. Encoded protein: CASSYSAVSLYEQYF.

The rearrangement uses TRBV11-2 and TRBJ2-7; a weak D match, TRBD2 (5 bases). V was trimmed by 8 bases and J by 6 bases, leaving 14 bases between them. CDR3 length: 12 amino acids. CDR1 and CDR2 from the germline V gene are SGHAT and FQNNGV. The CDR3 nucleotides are TGTGCCAGCGCCATGAGGGCGACCGAGCAGTACTTC. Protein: CASAMRATEQYF.

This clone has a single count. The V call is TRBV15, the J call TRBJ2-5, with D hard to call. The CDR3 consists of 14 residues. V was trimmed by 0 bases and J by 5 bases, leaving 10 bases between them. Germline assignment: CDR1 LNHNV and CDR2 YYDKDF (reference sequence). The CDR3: CATSRDPGPETQYF. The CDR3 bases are TGTGCCACCAGCAGAGATCCCGGTCCGGAGACCCAGTACTTC.

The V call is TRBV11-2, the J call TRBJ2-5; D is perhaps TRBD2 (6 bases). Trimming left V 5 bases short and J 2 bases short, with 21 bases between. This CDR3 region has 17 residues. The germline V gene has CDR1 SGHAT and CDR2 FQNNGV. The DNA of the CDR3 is TGTGCCAGCAGCATTGGGATAAAAGTAGCGGCACAAGAGACCCAGTACTTC. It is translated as CASSIGIKVAAQETQYF. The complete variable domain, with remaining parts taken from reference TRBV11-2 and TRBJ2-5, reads EAGVAQSPRYKIIEKRQSVAFWCNPISGHATLYWYQQILGQGPKLLIQFQNNGVVDDSQLPKDRFSAERLKGVDSTLKIQPAKLEDSAVYLCASSIGIKVAAQETQYFGPGTRLLVL.